This T cell receptor beta chain was found in a study of esophageal squamous cell carcinoma tumors (TCRdb year 2021). General notes on the study: Principal component analysis with K-means clustering of immunohistochemical values for T-cell and checkpoint markers was used to divide patients into immuno relation high and low groups. Across the roughly 10 cases, 1.7 million or so TCRalpha and over a million TCRbeta total reads were obtained, of which roughly 29,000 and 37,000 were unique. TCR sequencing was performed on about 10 patients, consisting of five randomly selected high immuno relation cases and five background-matched low immuno relation cases. A wider cohort of roughly 54 surgically treated esophageal squamous cell carcinoma patients in Japan was included, comprising 21 high and some 30 low immuno relation cases. The purpose of the study was to evaluate TCR repertoire diversity and shared TCR repertoires of T cells in the tumor environment of esophageal squamous cell carcinoma.

Patients who received neoadjuvant chemotherapy or who lacked clinical information were excluded from enrollment. All of the TCR-sequenced cases shown were male, and each had a subtotal esophagectomy with 2- or 3-field lymphadenectomy. A Qiagen AllPrep kit was used to extract RNA from bulk tumor tissue sections, and T cells were not sorted. Until RNA extraction, small sections of surgically resected tumor tissue were kept in RNAlater reagent at -80 degrees C. The library was built by means of 5' RACE. PCR with KAPA HiFi used TCRalpha or TCRbeta constant-region primers plus a P20EA primer, followed by nested second PCR with CA2 or CB2. Amplification of TCR genes was performed by unbiased adaptor ligation RT-PCR, in which reverse transcription was carried out with Superscript III and a polyT18-containing BSL-18E primer. Following second-strand synthesis and blunting, the P10EA/P20EA adaptor was ligated to the 5' end of the cDNA, and NotI digestion was then performed. For both the first and second PCRs, around 20 cycles of 98 degrees C for 20 s, 65 degrees C for 30 s and 72 degrees C for 1 min were run. Amplicons were indexed with the Nextera XT Index kit v2 Set A, pooled in equimolar amounts and quantified on a Qubit 2.0 Fluorometer. Sequencing was carried out on the Illumina MiSeq platform with 2x300 bp paired-end reads. In the original analysis: Repertoire Genesis software ver.1.0 assigned each read to V and J genes according to the highest identity with IMGT reference sequences. CDR3 was defined as the region from Cys104 to Phe118 plus Gly119 and was translated, and unique sequence reads were defined as those with distinct V, J and CDR3 amino acids. Shared V|J combinations were selected as significant in both a Fisher's exact test in edgeR and a Mann Whitney U test. After singletons were removed and 500 repertoire combinations were bootstrapped, the repertoire dissimilarity index was calculated using the R rdi package. Starting from the raw public reads, TCRdb applied fastp trimming at Q25, assembled clones with MiXCR and retained in-frame beta chains. Here each entry gathers all rows of one CDR3 protein and keeps the most common genes and DNA. For this entry, the V and J calls and clone size follow TCRdb and not the study's own pipeline. The sample table contains around 6,000 distinct CDR3 sequences; only one count was recorded for around a fifth of them. The top ten clones comprise roughly 30% of the sample.

This clonotype was counted many times. The specificity of this receptor is unknown. Base qualities are not recorded, but no much larger clone differs from it by a single base. The research as a whole found: TCRalpha and TCRbeta chains were sequenced separately, so chain pairing and recognized antigens remained unknown. Just over 26 TRAV|TRAJ and 20 to 25 TRBV|TRBJ combinations, including TRAV13-1|TRAJ22 and TRBV7-9|TRBJ2-7, appeared to be shared among high immuno relation cases. The high and low immuno relation groups did not differ in total TCR repertoire counts, but the high immuno relation group had more significant repertoire counts. TCR repertoire analysis included only a few cases, and CDR3 clonotype-level investigation was not performed. Given the large variation in the TCRalphabeta repertoire, the shared V|J recombination candidates might have been chosen by chance. About 30% of the 10 cases showed a single dominant TCRalpha VJ recombination with apparently reduced TCRalpha diversity.

Via the germline V gene (reference sequence), CDR1 is MNHNY and CDR2 SVGAGI. V loses 6 bases of germline sequence and J loses 4 bases, and the interval between the two ends is 15 bases. CDR3 length: 14 amino acids, cysteine to phenylalanine. Only the CDR3 DNA is retained, 42 bases long and in frame from the first base. The sample taken for sequencing was tumor tissue. The chain is encoded by TRBV6-6 joined to TRBJ1-2; no confident D gene assignment can be made. The origin of this receptor is a man between 50 and 80 years old with esophageal squamous cell carcinoma. The DNA sequence is TGTGCCAGCAGCTCGAGCCCGGACTTCTATGGCTACACCTTC. It is translated as CASSSSPDFYGYTF.